The rows below give T cell receptor beta chains drawn from one sample of a study of PD-1 blockade in classical Hodgkin lymphoma. Clones were read by immunoSEQ multiplex PCR, and TCRdb kept only the in-frame ones, dropping some. Of over 20,000 clones in the sample, roughly two thirds were seen once. Specimen: peripheral blood mononuclear cells (PBMCs), collected at baseline. These receptors were obtained from a human donor with classical Hodgkin lymphoma. CDR3s include the opening cysteine and the closing phenylalanine or tryptophan. Each record gives: D gene, clone size, V gene, J gene, CDR3 protein, CDR3 DNA. A D gene is named only where the DNA matches it firmly. Some rows have no size entry. The others give once, few or many, or a class for an expanded clone.

D gene: -; clone size: -; V gene: TRBV27; J gene: TRBJ2-2; CDR3 protein: CASSLLGNTGELFF; CDR3 DNA: TGTGCCAGCAGTTTACTCGGGAACACCGGGGAGCTGTTTTTT
D gene: TRBD1; clone size: -; V gene: TRBV6-1; J gene: TRBJ1-2; CDR3 protein: CASSGSRGLVLDGYTF; CDR3 DNA: TGTGCCAGCAGTGGTTCCAGGGGGCTAGTTCTTGATGGCTACACCTTC
D gene: -; clone size: -; V gene: TRBV30; J gene: TRBJ1-2; CDR3 protein: CALSSFGRDPNYGYTF; CDR3 DNA: TGTGCCTTATCCTCTTTCGGTAGGGACCCTAACTATGGCTACACCTTC
D gene: -; clone size: many; V gene: TRBV5-4; J gene: TRBJ1-5; CDR3 protein: CASSSQGNQPQHF; CDR3 DNA: TGTGCCAGCAGCTCACAGGGAAATCAGCCCCAGCATTTT
D gene: -; clone size: -; V gene: TRBV5-1; J gene: TRBJ2-3; CDR3 protein: CASSSTYADTQYF; CDR3 DNA: TGCGCCAGCAGTTCTACATACGCAGATACGCAGTATTTT
D gene: -; clone size: -; V gene: TRBV6-5; J gene: TRBJ1-3; CDR3 protein: CASSVRPGSGNTIYF; CDR3 DNA: TGTGCCAGCAGCGTACGCCCAGGATCTGGAAACACCATATATTTT
D gene: -; clone size: -; V gene: TRBV5-1; J gene: TRBJ1-5; CDR3 protein: CASSLLPGDTRHQPQHF; CDR3 DNA: TGCGCCAGCAGCCTCCTTCCCGGGGACACCCGGCATCAGCCCCAGCATTTT
D gene: TRBD1; clone size: -; V gene: TRBV18; J gene: TRBJ1-2; CDR3 protein: CASSPGTDYGYTF; CDR3 DNA: TGTGCCAGCTCACCCGGGACAGACTATGGCTACACCTTC
D gene: -; clone size: -; V gene: TRBV6-5; J gene: TRBJ1-3; CDR3 protein: CASTRTQVAGNTIYF; CDR3 DNA: TGTGCCAGCACCAGGACGCAAGTCGCTGGAAACACCATATATTTT
D gene: -; clone size: -; V gene: TRBV9; J gene: TRBJ2-3; CDR3 protein: CASSPASRTDTQYF; CDR3 DNA: TGTGCCAGCAGCCCTGCGAGCCGCACAGATACGCAGTATTTT
D gene: -; clone size: -; V gene: TRBV7-9; J gene: TRBJ2-7; CDR3 protein: CASSLSNEQYF; CDR3 DNA: TGTGCCAGCAGCTTATCAAACGAGCAGTACTTC
D gene: TRBD1; clone size: -; V gene: TRBV19; J gene: TRBJ1-1; CDR3 protein: CASGGQGMNTEAFF; CDR3 DNA: TGTGCCAGTGGAGGACAGGGAATGAACACTGAAGCTTTCTTT
D gene: -; clone size: once; V gene: TRBV27; J gene: TRBJ2-3; CDR3 protein: CASSTATGWRTDTQYF; CDR3 DNA: TGTGCCAGCAGTACAGCAACAGGGTGGAGGACAGATACGCAGTATTTT
D gene: -; clone size: -; V gene: TRBV7-7; J gene: TRBJ2-2; CDR3 protein: CASSIRDGTGELFF; CDR3 DNA: TGTGCTAGCAGCATCCGGGACGGAACCGGGGAGCTGTTTTTT
D gene: -; clone size: -; V gene: TRBV5-1; J gene: TRBJ2-2; CDR3 protein: CASKFGAANTGELFF; CDR3 DNA: TGCGCCAGCAAGTTTGGGGCGGCGAACACCGGGGAGCTGTTTTTT
D gene: -; clone size: -; V gene: TRBV7-2; J gene: TRBJ2-3; CDR3 protein: CASSSTNTQYF; CDR3 DNA: TGTGCCAGCAGCTCGACAAATACGCAGTATTTT
D gene: -; clone size: -; V gene: TRBV2; J gene: TRBJ2-2; CDR3 protein: CASSGSRGVRSGELFF; CDR3 DNA: TGTGCCAGCAGTGGAAGTAGGGGGGTAAGGTCCGGGGAGCTGTTTTTT
D gene: -; clone size: -; V gene: TRBV2; J gene: TRBJ1-1; CDR3 protein: CASRSPGAENTEAFF; CDR3 DNA: TGTGCCAGCAGAAGTCCTGGGGCAGAGAACACTGAAGCTTTCTTT
D gene: -; clone size: -; V gene: TRBV7-9; J gene: TRBJ2-5; CDR3 protein: CASSLVLETQYF; CDR3 DNA: TGTGCCAGCAGCTTAGTTTTGGAGACCCAGTACTTC
D gene: -; clone size: -; V gene: TRBV19; J gene: TRBJ2-7; CDR3 protein: CASSIKGSYSYEQYF; CDR3 DNA: TGTGCCAGTAGTATCAAGGGCAGCTACTCCTACGAGCAGTACTTC
D gene: TRBD2; clone size: -; V gene: TRBV5-6; J gene: TRBJ2-1; CDR3 protein: CASSLVAGEHNEQFF; CDR3 DNA: TGTGCCAGCAGCTTGGTTGCGGGAGAACACAATGAGCAGTTCTTC
D gene: TRBD1; clone size: -; V gene: TRBV28; J gene: TRBJ1-2; CDR3 protein: CASRKTGGGGYTF; CDR3 DNA: TGTGCCAGCAGGAAAACAGGGGGGGGAGGCTACACCTTC